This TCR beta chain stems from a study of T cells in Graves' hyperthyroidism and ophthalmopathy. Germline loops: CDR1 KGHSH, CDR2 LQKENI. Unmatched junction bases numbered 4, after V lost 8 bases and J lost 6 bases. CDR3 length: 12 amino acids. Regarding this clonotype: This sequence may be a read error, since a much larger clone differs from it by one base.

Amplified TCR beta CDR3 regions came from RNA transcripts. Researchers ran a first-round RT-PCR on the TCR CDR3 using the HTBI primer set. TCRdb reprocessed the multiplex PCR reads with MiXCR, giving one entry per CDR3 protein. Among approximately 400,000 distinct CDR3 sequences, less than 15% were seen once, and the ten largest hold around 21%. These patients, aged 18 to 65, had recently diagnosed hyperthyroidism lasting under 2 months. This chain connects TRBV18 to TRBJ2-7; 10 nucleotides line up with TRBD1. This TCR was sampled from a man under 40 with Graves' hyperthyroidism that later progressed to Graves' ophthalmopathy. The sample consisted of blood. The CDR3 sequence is CASADRGVEQYF. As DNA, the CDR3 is TGTGCCAGCGCGGACAGGGGGGTCGAGCAGTACTTC.